The source of this T cell receptor (beta chain) is a study of T cells in Graves' hyperthyroidism and ophthalmopathy. It was RNA transcripts that yielded the amplified TCR beta CDR3 regions. With the HTBI primer set, the TCR CDR3 went through a first round of RT-PCR. TCRdb called the multiplex PCR reads again in MiXCR, with one record for every CDR3 protein. Here the sample spans about 480,000 distinct CDR3 sequences, 20% to 25% being singletons. Losses at the gene ends were 5 bases for V and 8 bases for J; bases not matched to a gene: 6. CDR3 length: 12 amino acids. CDR1 is SQVTM and CDR2 is ANQGSEA in the germline V gene.

This clonotype originated in a woman between 65 and 79 years old with Graves' ophthalmopathy. V is TRBV29-1 and J is TRBJ1-2, with 9 nucleotides matching TRBD1. The sequenced sample consisted of blood. The CDR3 sequence: CSVRRTGDGYTF. The DNA for the CDR3 is TGCAGCGTTAGAAGGACAGGGGACGGCTACACCTTC. The entire variable domain, with the rest obtained from reference TRBV29-1 and TRBJ1-2, is as follows: SAVISQKPSRDICQRGTSLTIQCQVDSQVTMMFWYRQQPGQSLTLIATANQGSEATYESGFVIDKFPISRPNLTFSTLTVSNMSPEDSSIYLCSVRRTGDGYTFGSGTRLTVV.